This is a list of T cell receptor beta chains from one sample in a study of cytomegalovirus exposure and HLA in healthy donors. Repertoires were generated with immunoSEQ multiplex PCR, while TCRdb's copy carries only in-frame clones and drops some. The sample yields about 93,000 clones, roughly 79% seen once. Sample: PBMCs. The source of these receptors is a man under 40 in good health and CMV-seronegative. The CDR3 runs from the conserved cysteine through the conserved F or W. Fields, in order: D gene, V gene, clone size, J gene, CDR3 protein, CDR3 DNA. D genes are given only for firm matches. Where a row states a size, it is once, few, many or the class of an expanded clone; other rows omit it.

d_gene: TRBD1; v_gene: TRBV14; abundance: .; j_gene: TRBJ1-2; CDR3aa: CASSRDSGNYGYTF; CDR3nt: TGTGCCAGCAGCCGGGACAGTGGAAACTATGGCTACACCTTC
d_gene: TRBD2; v_gene: TRBV10-2; abundance: .; j_gene: TRBJ2-3; CDR3aa: CASSPLLAGGKADTQYF; CDR3nt: TGCGCCAGCAGTCCCTTACTAGCGGGAGGGAAGGCAGATACGCAGTATTTT
d_gene: TRBD1; v_gene: TRBV11-1; abundance: .; j_gene: TRBJ1-2; CDR3aa: CASSLTQGAYGYTF; CDR3nt: TGTGCCAGCAGCTTAACTCAGGGGGCCTATGGCTACACCTTC
d_gene: .; v_gene: TRBV7-2; abundance: .; j_gene: TRBJ2-2; CDR3aa: CASSLAAATNTGELFF; CDR3nt: TGTGCCAGCAGCTTAGCGGCGGCAACCAACACCGGGGAGCTGTTTTTT
d_gene: .; v_gene: TRBV29-1; abundance: .; j_gene: TRBJ1-2; CDR3aa: CSVDLATGYGYTF; CDR3nt: TGCAGCGTTGATTTGGCGACGGGTTATGGCTACACCTTC
d_gene: TRBD1; v_gene: TRBV2; abundance: .; j_gene: TRBJ1-2; CDR3aa: CASSGLTGALANYGYTF; CDR3nt: TGTGCCAGCAGCGGATTGACAGGGGCCCTCGCTAACTATGGCTACACCTTC
d_gene: TRBD1; v_gene: TRBV10-2; abundance: .; j_gene: TRBJ1-4; CDR3aa: CASRQGLNEKLFF; CDR3nt: TGCGCCAGCAGACAGGGGTTAAATGAAAAACTGTTTTTT
d_gene: .; v_gene: TRBV5-1; abundance: .; j_gene: TRBJ1-1; CDR3aa: CASSVGQGGNTEAFF; CDR3nt: TGCGCCAGCAGCGTCGGGCAGGGTGGAAACACTGAAGCTTTCTTT
d_gene: .; v_gene: TRBV5-1; abundance: .; j_gene: TRBJ2-3; CDR3aa: CASSLEGPLSGAETSTDTQYF; CDR3nt: TGCGCCAGCAGCTTGGAGGGGCCGCTTTCGGGTGCCGAAACTAGCACAGATACGCAGTATTTT
d_gene: TRBD2; v_gene: TRBV7-2; abundance: .; j_gene: TRBJ2-1; CDR3aa: CASSLAWRGGYNEQFF; CDR3nt: TGTGCCAGCAGCTTAGCGTGGCGGGGGGGTTACAATGAGCAGTTCTTC
d_gene: TRBD1; v_gene: TRBV6-5; abundance: .; j_gene: TRBJ2-7; CDR3aa: CASSYLGTGLIYEQYF; CDR3nt: TGTGCCAGCAGTTATCTAGGGACAGGGCTTATCTACGAGCAGTACTTC
d_gene: TRBD2; v_gene: TRBV2; abundance: .; j_gene: TRBJ2-1; CDR3aa: CASRVAGVSYNEQFF; CDR3nt: TGTGCCAGCAGGGTAGCGGGAGTATCCTACAATGAGCAGTTCTTC
d_gene: .; v_gene: TRBV5-1; abundance: .; j_gene: TRBJ2-3; CDR3aa: CASSLAAADTQYF; CDR3nt: TGCGCCAGCAGCTTGGCCGCGGCAGATACGCAGTATTTT
d_gene: .; v_gene: TRBV5-1; abundance: .; j_gene: TRBJ2-7; CDR3aa: CASSLLEGSRTKYEQYF; CDR3nt: TGCGCCAGCAGCTTGTTGGAGGGTAGTAGGACAAAATACGAGCAGTACTTC
d_gene: .; v_gene: TRBV9; abundance: .; j_gene: TRBJ1-2; CDR3aa: CASSVDSVNYGYTF; CDR3nt: TGTGCCAGCAGCGTGGACAGCGTTAACTATGGCTACACCTTC
d_gene: TRBD2; v_gene: TRBV18; abundance: .; j_gene: TRBJ2-1; CDR3aa: CASSPLWPSGREEYNEQFF; CDR3nt: TGTGCCAGCTCACCACTGTGGCCTAGCGGGAGGGAGGAGTACAATGAGCAGTTCTTC
d_gene: TRBD2; v_gene: TRBV2; abundance: .; j_gene: TRBJ2-7; CDR3aa: CASMGTSHSYEQYF; CDR3nt: TGTGCCAGCATGGGGACTAGCCACTCCTACGAGCAGTACTTC
d_gene: .; v_gene: TRBV7-9; abundance: .; j_gene: TRBJ1-6; CDR3aa: CASSLVTHAPLHF; CDR3nt: TGTGCCAGCAGCTTAGTAACACACGCACCCCTCCACTTT
d_gene: .; v_gene: TRBV14; abundance: .; j_gene: TRBJ1-2; CDR3aa: CASSLRANYGYTF; CDR3nt: TGTGCCAGCAGCTTGCGGGCGAACTATGGCTACACCTTC
d_gene: .; v_gene: TRBV5-4; abundance: .; j_gene: TRBJ1-2; CDR3aa: CASSSPGGLYGYTF; CDR3nt: TGTGCCAGCAGCTCACCGGGGGGCCTCTATGGCTACACCTTC
d_gene: .; v_gene: TRBV5-5; abundance: few; j_gene: TRBJ1-5; CDR3aa: CASSFGVEEDQPQHF; CDR3nt: TGTGCCAGCAGCTTTGGGGTGGAGGAAGATCAGCCCCAGCATTTT
d_gene: .; v_gene: TRBV19; abundance: .; j_gene: TRBJ2-1; CDR3aa: CASSIGGFYNEQFF; CDR3nt: TGTGCCAGTAGTATAGGCGGGTTCTACAATGAGCAGTTCTTC
d_gene: .; v_gene: TRBV2; abundance: .; j_gene: TRBJ2-3; CDR3aa: CASSDALYSTDTQYF; CDR3nt: TGTGCCAGCAGTGACGCCCTCTATAGCACAGATACGCAGTATTTT
d_gene: .; v_gene: TRBV2; abundance: few; j_gene: TRBJ2-3; CDR3aa: CASSESMSADTQYF; CDR3nt: TGTGCCAGCAGTGAATCGATGTCGGCAGATACGCAGTATTTT
d_gene: .; v_gene: TRBV7-2; abundance: .; j_gene: TRBJ1-6; CDR3aa: CASSLAQGMNSPLHF; CDR3nt: TGTGCCAGCAGCTTAGCACAGGGAATGAATTCACCCCTCCACTTT
d_gene: TRBD1; v_gene: TRBV9; abundance: .; j_gene: TRBJ2-3; CDR3aa: CASSPRQGATDTQYF; CDR3nt: TGTGCCAGCAGCCCCAGACAGGGAGCCACAGATACGCAGTATTTT
d_gene: TRBD1; v_gene: TRBV5-4; abundance: few; j_gene: TRBJ1-1; CDR3aa: CASSYRQGRNTEAFF; CDR3nt: TGTGCCAGCAGCTACCGACAGGGCCGGAACACTGAAGCTTTCTTT
d_gene: .; v_gene: TRBV12-5; abundance: few; j_gene: TRBJ2-1; CDR3aa: CASGLPYNEQFF; CDR3nt: TGTGCTAGTGGTTTGCCTTACAATGAGCAGTTCTTC
d_gene: TRBD2; v_gene: TRBV9; abundance: .; j_gene: TRBJ2-1; CDR3aa: CASSASGWRGSGNEQFF; CDR3nt: TGTGCCAGCAGCGCCAGTGGGTGGCGGGGGTCCGGGAATGAGCAGTTCTTC
d_gene: .; v_gene: TRBV5-6; abundance: once; j_gene: TRBJ1-2; CDR3aa: CASSSVSYGYTF; CDR3nt: TGTGCCAGCAGCTCCGTGTCCTATGGCTACACCTTC
d_gene: TRBD2; v_gene: TRBV5-1; abundance: .; j_gene: TRBJ2-1; CDR3aa: CASSLAGLATYNEQFF; CDR3nt: TGCGCCAGCAGCTTGGCGGGACTAGCGACCTACAATGAGCAGTTCTTC
d_gene: .; v_gene: TRBV6-1; abundance: .; j_gene: TRBJ2-1; CDR3aa: CASSGWTKYNEQFF; CDR3nt: TGTGCCAGCAGTGGTTGGACAAAATACAATGAGCAGTTCTTC
d_gene: .; v_gene: TRBV28; abundance: .; j_gene: TRBJ1-2; CDR3aa: CASSRAGYGYTF; CDR3nt: TGTGCCAGCAGTCGCGCCGGGTATGGCTACACCTTC
d_gene: .; v_gene: TRBV7-9; abundance: .; j_gene: TRBJ2-1; CDR3aa: CASSHSSVPYNEQFF; CDR3nt: TGTGCCAGCAGCCACTCTAGCGTCCCCTACAATGAGCAGTTCTTC
d_gene: .; v_gene: TRBV7-9; abundance: few; j_gene: TRBJ2-1; CDR3aa: CASSGPGQGHNEQFF; CDR3nt: TGTGCCAGCAGCGGACCGGGACAAGGCCACAATGAGCAGTTCTTC
d_gene: TRBD1; v_gene: TRBV19; abundance: .; j_gene: TRBJ1-2; CDR3aa: CASSIDRGQHGYTF; CDR3nt: TGTGCCAGTAGTATAGACAGGGGGCAACATGGCTACACCTTC
d_gene: TRBD1; v_gene: TRBV11-3; abundance: .; j_gene: TRBJ1-1; CDR3aa: CASRPAGQGPEAFF; CDR3nt: TGTGCCAGCAGACCCGCGGGACAGGGGCCTGAAGCTTTCTTT
d_gene: .; v_gene: TRBV9; abundance: .; j_gene: TRBJ2-5; CDR3aa: CASSVGSEVSRTQYF; CDR3nt: TGTGCCAGCAGCGTAGGCTCCGAGGTCTCCCGGACCCAGTACTTC
d_gene: TRBD1; v_gene: TRBV15; abundance: .; j_gene: TRBJ1-2; CDR3aa: CATSRGTGNGYTF; CDR3nt: TGTGCCACCAGCAGAGGGACAGGGAACGGCTACACCTTC